This TCR beta chain was identified in a study of regulatory T cells in long-lasting Graves disease. The germline CDR1 and CDR2 sequences are KGHSH and LQKENI. V was clipped by 2 bases and J by 9 bases; unmatched bases: 6. CDR3 length equals 14 residues. Construction of TCR beta libraries relied on iRepertoire HTBI primers and on Arm-PCR targeting CDR3 regions. TCRdb processed the multiplex PCR reads anew with MiXCR; each CDR3 protein has one entry. The sample records approximately 460,000 distinct CDR3 sequences, about 17% being singletons. Of note for this clonotype: Its antigen is unidentified.

The study, taken as a whole, reports: Lower TCR diversity characterized persistent Graves' patients relative to newly diagnosed patients.

Time point reported: newly diagnosed GD, antithyroid drugs for less than 3 months. Extracted RNA from PBMCs served as the source of the TCR library. This sample was also put to use in a study of T cells in Graves' hyperthyroidism and ophthalmopathy.

The sample here was peripheral blood mononuclear cells (PBMCs), taken at new diagnosis, from a patient treated with antithyroid drugs. This TCR derives from a woman aged 25 to 39 with Graves disease. This chain connects TRBV18 to TRBJ2-1; TRBD2 matches at 8 bases. The chain's CDR3 is CASSPRAGVTEQFF. The CDR3 nucleotides are TGTGCCAGCTCACCAAGAGCGGGAGTCACTGAGCAGTTCTTC.